The following is a T cell receptor beta chain sequence with its context. The antigen is unknown. This PCR relied on a set of 60 Vbeta primers and 13 Jbeta primers. Sequenced by immunoSEQ multiplex PCR; TCRdb stores in-frame clones only, minus some. Of about 160,000 clones listed, around 80% were seen once; the top ten hold roughly 6.3%. CDR3 size: 14 residues. V dropped 8 bases and J dropped 0 bases, with 13 bases sitting between them. CDR1 and CDR2 from the germline V gene are SNHLY and FYNNEI. The data were taken from a study of cytomegalovirus exposure and HLA in healthy donors. Study-level results: CMV serostatus stood as the only immune exposure information on hand.

The rearrangement joins TRBV2 to TRBJ1-1; D call uncertain. The sequence was obtained from a male donor in good health and CMV-seropositive. Sequencing was carried out using PBMCs. CDR3 nucleotide sequence: TGTGCCAGCGCTCGAGAGGAACTGAACACTGAAGCTTTCTTT. It yields the protein CASAREELNTEAFF.